The 8 T cell receptor beta chains reported below all come from one sample, sequenced in a study of T cell responses to AZD1222 COVID-19 vaccine. Clones were read by immunoSEQ multiplex PCR, and TCRdb kept only the in-frame ones, dropping some. The profile covers 150,000 to 200,000 clones, with about 92% appearing a single time and 10% taken by the ten largest. The source material was peripheral blood, sampled on day 0 of AZD1222 vaccination. Receptors originate from an adult in good health.

The chain recombines TRBV2 with TRBJ2-1; D call uncertain. Trimming cost V 3 bases and J 10 bases, with 19 bases left between them. CDR1 and CDR2 (germline): SNHLY, FYNNEI. The length of the CDR3 is 15 residues. CDR3 sequence reads: CASSDALREVLEQFF. In nucleotides, the CDR3 is TGTGCCAGCAGTGATGCCCTGCGAGAGGTCCTGGAGCAGTTCTTC.

This clone was seen a handful of times. The chain is built from TRBV4-1 and TRBJ1-4; a possible D gene is TRBD1 (5 bases). Germline CDR1 and CDR2: MGHRA and YSYEKL. The CDR3 sequence is 17 residues long. V shed 4 bases and J shed 6 bases, with 21 bases lying between them. The CDR3 coding sequence is TGCGCCAGCAGCCCAAGGGGTAGGCGGACGAGGGATGAAAAACTGTTTTTT. Translating gives CASSPRGRRTRDEKLFF.

This clone has more than one count but fewer than ten. Here the CDR3 reads CASSRGLPNTGELFF. CDR3 coding DNA: TGTGCCAGCAGCCGCGGACTTCCTAACACCGGGGAGCTGTTTTTT. The chain combines TRBV11-2 with TRBJ2-2, with D possibly being TRBD2 (5 bases). The V gene's germline CDR1 is SGHAT and CDR2 FQNNGV. This CDR3 comprises 15 residues. V lost 5 bases to trimming and J lost 2 bases, with 12 bases between them.

The J gene is TRBJ1-4, the V gene TRBV24-1; 12 bases align to TRBD1. The CDR3 sequence is 16 residues long. The germline V gene has CDR1 KGHDR and CDR2 SFDVKD. J lost 10 bases, V lost 10 bases, and 15 bases had no gene match. CDR3 nucleotides: TGTGCCACAAATCTCACCGGGACAGGGGGCTACGGAAAACTGTTTTTT. It encodes CATNLTGTGGYGKLFF.

The chain has TRBV15 and TRBJ2-7, with 7 bases identical to TRBD1. The germline gives CDR1 LNHNV, CDR2 YYDKDF (reference sequence). There are 12 residues in the CDR3. V trimming: 5 bases; J trimming: 4 bases; junction bases outside the gene matches: 2. CDR3 nucleotides: TGTGCCACCAGCTCGGACAGGTACGAGCAGTACGTC. This encodes CATSSDRYEQYV.

The chain employs TRBV7-2 and TRBJ1-6, with 7 bases identical to TRBD1. CDR1 SGHTA and CDR2 FQGNSA come from the germline V gene. V trimming: 1 base; J trimming: 10 bases; junction bases outside the gene matches: 7. The CDR3 is made up of 15 amino acids. The CDR3 DNA reads as TGTGCCAGCAGCTTAGGGCAGGGGGTACAATCACCCCTCCACTTT. This sequence encodes CASSLGQGVQSPLHF.

The chain combines TRBV15 with TRBJ1-6, with TRBD1 identical over 10 bases. The V and J ends lost 6 bases and 4 bases, in that order; junction bases with no gene match: 3. Germline values: CDR1 LNHNV, CDR2 YYDKDF (reference sequence). There are 15 residues in the CDR3. CDR3 DNA sequence: TGTGCCACCAGATGGGACAGGGGTTATAATTCACCCCTCCACTTT. As protein: CATRWDRGYNSPLHF. Full variable domain (rest looked up from reference TRBV15 and TRBJ1-6): DAMVIQNPRYQVTQFGKPVTLSCSQTLNHNVMYWYQQKSSQAPKLLFHYYDKDFNNEADTPDNFQSRRPNTSFCFLDIRSPGLGDTAMYLCATRWDRGYNSPLHFGNGTRLTVT.

This chain joins TRBV28 and TRBJ1-1; D perhaps matches TRBD1 (5 bases). CDR1 and CDR2 from the germline V gene are MDHEN and SYDVKM. The CDR3 runs 13 residues. The V and J ends lost 4 bases and 6 bases respectively, with 12 bases between them. The CDR3 coding sequence is TGTGCCAGCAGTTCCAGACAGTCCCCTGAAGCTTTCTTT. Translating it yields CASSSRQSPEAFF.